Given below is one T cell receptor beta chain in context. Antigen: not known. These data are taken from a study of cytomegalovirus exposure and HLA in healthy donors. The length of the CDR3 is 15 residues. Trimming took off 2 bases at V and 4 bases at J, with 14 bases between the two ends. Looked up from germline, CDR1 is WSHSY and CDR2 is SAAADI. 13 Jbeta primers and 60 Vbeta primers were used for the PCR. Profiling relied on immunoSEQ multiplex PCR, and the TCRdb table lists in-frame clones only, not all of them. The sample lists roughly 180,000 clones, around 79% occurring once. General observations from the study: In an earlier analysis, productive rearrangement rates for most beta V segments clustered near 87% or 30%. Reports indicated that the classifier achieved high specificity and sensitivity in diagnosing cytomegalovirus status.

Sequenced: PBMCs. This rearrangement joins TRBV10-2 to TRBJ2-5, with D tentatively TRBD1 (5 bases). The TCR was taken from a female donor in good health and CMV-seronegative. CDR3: CASSETGTPGETQYF. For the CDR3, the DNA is TGCGCCAGCAGTGAGACAGGTACTCCAGGAGAGACCCAGTACTTC.